A single sample gave rise to the 3 T cell receptor beta chains below, sequenced in a study of OX40 agonist ivuxolimab in advanced cancers. The library was obtained by the immunoSEQ multiplex PCR assay. Not all clones reach the TCRdb copy of this immuneACCESS table, which keeps in-frame sequences only. Checked studies attribute under half of the gap to unresolved V genes and leave the rest unexplained. The sample table holds about 75,000 clones, of which about 88% were seen once. The top ten constitute about a sixth of the sample. The sample was CD4+ or CD8+ T cells sorted from blood, taken in a trial of the OX40 agonist ivuxolimab. The receptors derive from an adult with an advanced solid tumor such as melanoma, head and neck, liver or kidney cancer.

The chain recombines TRBV6-1 with TRBJ1-6; D gene ambiguous. V was shortened by 4 bases and J by 3 bases, with 13 bases between the two germline ends. Germline CDR1 MNHNS, CDR2 SASEGT. CDR3 length equals 16 residues. The CDR3 reads CASSVSAGNYNSPLHF. The CDR3 DNA reads as TGTGCCAGCAGTGTGTCGGCGGGCAACTATAATTCACCCCTCCACTTT.

The chain links TRBV6-5 to TRBJ2-7; D could derive from TRBD1 or TRBD2 (5 bases each). Germline CDR1 MNHEY, CDR2 SVGAGI. Between the trimmed V and J ends, which lost 7 bases and 2 bases, there was a span of 12 bases. This CDR3 region has 13 residues. CDR3 protein: CASKRDATYEQYF. The CDR3 coding sequence is TGTGCCAGCAAAAGGGACGCAACCTACGAGCAGTACTTC.

V is TRBV19 and J is TRBJ1-5; 11 positions agree with TRBD1. J lost 6 bases, V lost 6 bases, and 4 bases had no gene match. The CDR3 length is 14 residues. CDR1 is LNHDA and CDR2 is SQIVND in the germline V gene (reference sequence). The CDR3 region is CASRGQGDGQPQHF. For the CDR3, the DNA is TGTGCCAGTAGGGGACAGGGGGATGGTCAGCCCCAGCATTTT.